The present entry profiles one TCR beta chain with its context. Its antigen is undetermined. The entry originates in a study of T cell responses to AZD1222 COVID-19 vaccine. Regarding the study as a whole: Nearly half of spike-specific TCRs reportedly go after variant regions that carry no mutations. Donors skewed white British and female; clonal diversity was possibly underestimated. The study found Spike-specific TCR breadth and depth rose after two AZD1222 doses. Vaccine-associated CD4 TCRs ranged over spike, dominating at 160-218 and 743-854.

Assay: immunoSEQ multiplex PCR; the TCRdb copy retains only in-frame clones and omits some. The data contain some 130,000 clones, over 80% of them singletons. This receptor was identified in an adult who received the AZD1222 COVID-19 vaccine. The material was peripheral blood, obtained 28 days after the second AZD1222 dose.

As DNA, the CDR3 is TGTGCCAGCAGCCAAGTAGGTCCGGTCGAGCAGTACTTC. This gives the protein CASSQVGPVEQYF. This rearrangement joins TRBV3-1 (or the pseudogene TRBV3-2) to TRBJ2-7; D ambiguous. Trimming took 1 base from V and 6 from J, leaving 10 bases between them. Germline CDR1 reads LGHDT; CDR2 reads YNNKEL (reference sequence). This CDR3 region has 13 residues.